This T cell receptor beta chain was sequenced during a study of CD8+CD57+ T cells in acquired aplastic anemia. Whole-study context: There were 10 million to 14 million reads, on average, for CD4+ cells from healthy donors.

Genomic DNA provided the template from which TCR beta VDJ and CDR3 profiles were obtained. TCRdb redid the calling of the reads with MiXCR, one entry per CDR3 protein. The profile shows 100,000 to 120,000 distinct CDR3 sequences, roughly 50% of them singletons. This clonotype was seen a handful of times. The CDR3 consists of 15 residues. V was trimmed by 2 bases and J by 1 base, leaving 9 bases between them. CDR1 is MRHNA and CDR2 is SNTAGT in the germline V gene. The source is a human donor in good health, serving as a control. The sequenced sample consisted of sorted CD4+, CD8+, or CD8+CD57+ T cells (not recorded which) from PBMCs. V and J are TRBV6-4 and TRBJ2-1; the D gene is possibly TRBD1 (5 bases). The CDR3 protein is CASSDGAGSYNEQFF. CDR3 in DNA: TGTGCCAGCAGTGACGGGGCAGGGTCCTACAATGAGCAGTTCTTC.